Following are 21 T cell receptor beta chains from one sample sequenced in a study of identical twins. TCRdb reanalysed the 5' RACE reads using MiXCR and keeps one entry per CDR3 protein. The sample comprises 400,000 to 500,000 distinct CDR3 sequences, 13% to 15% of which are singletons, and approximately 1% rests with the top ten. Separately, the same data were catalogued under a study of yellow fever vaccine responses in identical twins.

Sequencing used CD4+ T cells sorted from blood. The receptors derive from a woman in her late teens or twenties in good health.

The chain recombines TRBV6-2 or TRBV6-3 with TRBJ2-1; D call uncertain. The germline V gene has CDR1 MNHEY and CDR2 SVGEGT. The germline V and J ends were trimmed by 3 bases and 1 base, with 7 bases remaining between them. The CDR3 sequence is 14 residues long. The DNA for the CDR3 is TGTGCCAGCAGTTATCCCGGGTCCTACAATGAGCAGTTCTTC. It encodes CASSYPGSYNEQFF.

This chain uses TRBV5-1 with TRBJ2-3; D not certain. Germline values: CDR1 SGHRS, CDR2 YFSETQ. The CDR3 length is 12 residues. Between the trimmed V and J ends, which lost 5 bases and 4 bases, there was a span of 8 bases. The CDR3 sequence: CASRGRADTQYF. CDR3 sequence (DNA): TGCGCCAGCAGGGGTAGGGCAGATACGCAGTATTTT.

There are a few counts of this clonotype. The gene calls are TRBV7-3 and TRBJ2-1; 9 bases align to TRBD2. The CDR3 runs 21 residues. The V gene's germline CDR1 is SGHTA and CDR2 FQGTGA. V lost 3 bases to trimming and J lost 5 bases; unmatched junction nucleotides: 23. In DNA form, the CDR3 reads TGTGCCAGCAGCTTTACAAGTAACCCCCCGGGACTAGCCTCGGGACACAATGAGCAGTTCTTC. Protein: CASSFTSNPPGLASGHNEQFF.

With respect to this clonotype: At one end the junction does not follow the germline gene, possibly because of a read error. This rearrangement joins TRBV28 to TRBJ2-7; TRBD2 matches at 10 bases. The germline CDR1 and CDR2 sequences are MDHEN and SYDVKM. This CDR3 comprises 13 residues. The CDR3 is CASSTSGVNYPRF. The CDR3 region has the DNA TGTGCCAGCAGTACTAGCGGGGTAAACTACCCACGGTTC.

The rearrangement uses TRBV28 and TRBJ2-5; a weak D match, TRBD1 (6 bases). V shed 2 bases and J shed 4 bases, with 32 bases lying between them. Per germline, CDR1 MDHEN and CDR2 SYDVKM. The CDR3 is 21 residues long. The CDR3 reads CASSLRGWRLKPVDSRETQYF. The DNA of the CDR3 is TGTGCCAGCAGTTTAAGGGGGTGGCGACTGAAGCCCGTTGACTCTCGAGAGACCCAGTACTTC.

This clonotype has more than one count but fewer than ten. This sequence joins TRBV4-1 and TRBJ2-2, with 11 positions matching TRBD2. After removal of 4 bases from V and 2 bases from J, the junction contained 6 bases not matched to a gene. The CDR3 runs to 17 residues. CDR1 MGHRA and CDR2 YSYEKL come from the germline V gene. The CDR3 nucleotides are TGCGCCAGCAGCCGCAGTACTAGCGGGGGTAACACCGGGGAGCTGTTTTTT. Amino acid sequence: CASSRSTSGGNTGELFF.

The V call is TRBV28, the J call TRBJ2-3; 7 nucleotides align to TRBD1. The CDR3 contains 12 residues. CDR1 MDHEN and CDR2 SYDVKM come from the germline V gene. V lost 7 bases, J lost 5 bases, and 3 bases stayed unmatched. CDR3 amino acids: CASKTGRDTQYF. CDR3 DNA: TGTGCCAGCAAGACAGGGAGAGATACGCAGTATTTT.

V and J are TRBV20-1 and TRBJ2-3; TRBD2 agrees at 8 bases. J lost 6 bases, V lost 4 bases, and 6 bases had no gene match. Germline V gene data show CDR1 as DFQATT and CDR2 as SNEGSKA (reference sequence). CDR3 size: 13 residues. This CDR3 reads CSATTSGYDTQYF. Written as DNA, the CDR3 is TGCAGTGCTACCACTAGCGGTTACGATACGCAGTATTTT.

The sample holds a few counts of this clonotype. The rearrangement joins TRBV5-1 to TRBJ2-2; D uncertain. The V and J ends lost 7 bases and 0 bases respectively, with 7 bases between them. Looked up from germline, CDR1 is SGHRS and CDR2 is YFSETQ. The CDR3 sequence is 13 residues long. In DNA, the CDR3 is TGCGCCAGCGGCCAGTCGAACACCGGGGAGCTGTTTTTT. It specifies CASGQSNTGELFF.

The rearrangement links TRBV20-1 to TRBJ2-5, with 9 bases lining up with TRBD2. This CDR3 has 15 residues. V was pared by 6 bases and J by 6 bases, with 14 bases of the junction left unmatched. Germline loops: CDR1 DFQATT, CDR2 SNEGSKA (reference sequence). The CDR3 here is CSAATPAGGLKTQYF. CDR3 DNA sequence: TGCAGTGCCGCTACCCCGGCGGGAGGGTTAAAGACCCAGTACTTC.

In this sample, this clonotype turned up many times. The chain uses TRBV12-3 or TRBV12-4 and TRBJ2-2, with D unclear. The V end lost 5 bases, the J end lost 3 bases, and 7 bases lay between the germline ends. This CDR3 region has 13 residues. The CDR3 DNA sequence: TGTGCCAGCAGTCCCACAGACACCGGGGAGCTGTTTTTT. It translates to CASSPTDTGELFF.

This clonotype was counted only a few times. The gene calls are TRBV12-3 or TRBV12-4 and TRBJ2-2, with no clear D. V was pared by 3 bases and J by 4 bases, with 15 bases between. CDR3 size: 16 residues. This CDR3 is CASSLPSTLVTGELFF. In DNA form, the CDR3 reads TGTGCCAGCAGTTTGCCCAGTACCCTGGTCACCGGGGAGCTGTTTTTT.

The V and J genes are TRBV10-3 and TRBJ1-6; 8 bases fit TRBD1. Trimming at V came to 11 bases and at J to 5 bases, leaving 23 bases not matched to a gene. Germline loops: CDR1 ENHRY, CDR2 SYGVKD. The CDR3 is 19 residues long. The CDR3 sequence is CALCSPVWQGAPNNSPLHF. CDR3 in DNA: TGTGCCCTCTGTTCCCCGGTGTGGCAGGGGGCCCCTAATAATTCACCCCTCCACTTT.

This sequence joins TRBV10-3 and TRBJ1-5; the D is unclear. The germline V gene encodes CDR1 ENHRY and CDR2 SYGVKD. The CDR3 covers 14 residues. V was cut by 2 bases and J by 9 bases, with 14 bases left in between. The DNA for the CDR3 is TGTGCCATCAGTGAGACTAGGGAAATGGGGCCCCAGCATTTT. This codes for CAISETREMGPQHF.

This clonotype was counted only a few times. The genes are TRBV12-3 or TRBV12-4 and TRBJ2-1; unclear D gene. The CDR3 covers 15 residues. Trimming stripped 6 bases from V and 2 bases from J, with 14 bases between. Here the CDR3 DNA reads TGTGCCAGCAGACTCGGAACAATCACCTACAATGAGCAGTTCTTC. Translation gives CASRLGTITYNEQFF.

The chain carries TRBV27 and TRBJ2-7, with D perhaps TRBD2 (5 bases). Between the trimmed V and J ends, which lost 3 bases and 4 bases, there was a span of 13 bases. The CDR3 length is 14 residues. From germline, CDR1 is MNHEY and CDR2 SMNVEV (reference sequence). The CDR3 region is CASSFMDGMYEQYF. DNA of the CDR3: TGTGCCAGCAGTTTCATGGACGGGATGTACGAGCAGTACTTC.

J is TRBJ1-2 and V is TRBV3-1, with D unclear. Germline V lookup: CDR1 LGHDT, CDR2 YNNKEL (reference sequence). The CDR3 is 15 amino acids. V lost 0 bases and J 8 bases, leaving 16 bases between the germline ends. The DNA of the CDR3 is TGTGCCAGCAGCCAAGATACCTGGATCACCAGGGGCTACACCTTC. This sequence encodes CASSQDTWITRGYTF.

V is TRBV7-3 and J is TRBJ1-6; no firm D call. Trimming removed 3 bases from V and 7 bases from J, with 7 bases in between. Germline V lookup: CDR1 SGHTA, CDR2 FQGTGA. The CDR3 is made up of 13 amino acids. The CDR3: CASSLHKNSPLHF. CDR3 DNA: TGTGCCAGCAGCTTGCATAAGAATTCACCCCTCCACTTT.

This sequence joins TRBV3-1 and TRBJ2-7; 11 nucleotides agree with TRBD2. Germline V gene sequence: CDR1 LGHDT, CDR2 YNNKEL (reference sequence). This CDR3 is built from 15 residues. J gave up 2 bases and V 3 bases, and 3 bases lay outside the gene matches. The CDR3 loop is CASSHGSGRAYEQYF. CDR3 DNA sequence: TGTGCCAGCAGCCATGGTAGCGGGAGGGCCTACGAGCAGTACTTC.

In its sample, this clonotype was seen a few times. V and J are TRBV20-1 and TRBJ2-1; 16 bases agree with TRBD2. Germline CDR1 reads DFQATT; CDR2 reads SNEGSKA (reference sequence). The CDR3 length is 13 residues. The J segment lost 8 bases and the V segment lost 5 bases, leaving 0 bases of the junction unmatched. CDR3 region: CSAGTSGRDEQFF. For the CDR3, the DNA is TGCAGTGCTGGGACTAGCGGGAGGGATGAGCAGTTCTTC.

This clonotype was observed a handful of times. The chain combines TRBV12-3 or TRBV12-4 with TRBJ2-3; 12 bases match TRBD2. This CDR3 is 17 amino acids long. The V segment lost 5 bases and the J segment 0 bases; nucleotides outside the gene matches: 6. The CDR3 nucleotides are TGTGCCAGCAGTCCCGGGACTAGCGGGTCTAGCACAGATACGCAGTATTTT. The encoded protein is CASSPGTSGSSTDTQYF.